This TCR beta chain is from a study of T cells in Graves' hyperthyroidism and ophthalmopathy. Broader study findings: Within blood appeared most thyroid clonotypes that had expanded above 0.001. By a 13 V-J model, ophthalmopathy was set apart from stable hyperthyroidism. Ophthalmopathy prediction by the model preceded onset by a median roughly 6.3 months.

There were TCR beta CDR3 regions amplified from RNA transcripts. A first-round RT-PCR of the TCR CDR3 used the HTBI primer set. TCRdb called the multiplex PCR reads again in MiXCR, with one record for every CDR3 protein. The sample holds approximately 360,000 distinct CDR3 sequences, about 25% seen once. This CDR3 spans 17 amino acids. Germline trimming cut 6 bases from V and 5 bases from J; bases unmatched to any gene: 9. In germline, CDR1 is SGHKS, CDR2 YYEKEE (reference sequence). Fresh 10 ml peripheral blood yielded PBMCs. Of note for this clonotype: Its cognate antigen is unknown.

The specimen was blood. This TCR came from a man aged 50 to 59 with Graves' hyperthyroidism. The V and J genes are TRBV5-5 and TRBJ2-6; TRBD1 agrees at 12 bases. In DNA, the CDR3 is TGTGCCAGCACCGACCGGGACAGGGGGCTCTGGGCCAACGTCCTGACTTTC. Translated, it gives CASTDRDRGLWANVLTF.